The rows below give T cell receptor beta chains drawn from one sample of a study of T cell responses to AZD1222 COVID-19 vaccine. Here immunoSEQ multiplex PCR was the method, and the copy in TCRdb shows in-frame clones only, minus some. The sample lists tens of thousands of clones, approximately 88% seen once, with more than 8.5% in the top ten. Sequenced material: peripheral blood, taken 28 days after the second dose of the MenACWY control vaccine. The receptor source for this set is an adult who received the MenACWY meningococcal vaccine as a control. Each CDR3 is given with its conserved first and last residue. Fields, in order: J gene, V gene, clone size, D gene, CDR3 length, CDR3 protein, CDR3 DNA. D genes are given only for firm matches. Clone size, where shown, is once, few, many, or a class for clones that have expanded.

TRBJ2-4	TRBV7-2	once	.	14	CASSLLGEGRIQYF	TGTGCCAGCAGCTTATTGGGAGAAGGACGCATTCAGTACTTC
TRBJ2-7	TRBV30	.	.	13	CAWNLWGNDEQYF	TGTGCCTGGAATTTATGGGGTAACGACGAGCAGTACTTC
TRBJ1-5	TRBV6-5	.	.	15	CATAHHDDSNQPQHF	TGTGCCACCGCACACCACGACGATAGCAATCAGCCCCAGCATTTT
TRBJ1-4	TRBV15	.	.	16	CATSRDGGGTVEKLFF	TGTGCCACCAGCAGAGATGGAGGGGGGACGGTTGAAAAACTGTTTTTT
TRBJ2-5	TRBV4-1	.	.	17	CASSQEEGTWQGETQYF	TGCGCCAGCAGCCAAGAGGAAGGGACGTGGCAGGGGGAGACCCAGTACTTC
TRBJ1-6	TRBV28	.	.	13	CASSLSGNSPLHF	TGTGCCAGCAGTTTATCTGGGAACTCACCCCTCCACTTT
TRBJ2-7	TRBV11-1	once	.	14	CASSLNQGTSEQYF	TGTGCCAGCAGCTTAAATCAGGGTACGAGCGAGCAGTACTTC
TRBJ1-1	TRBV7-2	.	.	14	CASSLDRSNTEAFF	TGTGCCAGCAGCTTGGACAGATCGAACACTGAAGCTTTCTTT
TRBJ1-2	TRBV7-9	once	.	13	CASSFNTNYGYTF	TGTGCCAGCAGCTTTAATACTAACTATGGCTACACCTTC
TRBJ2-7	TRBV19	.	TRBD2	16	CASSSTSGGARNEQYF	TGTGCCAGTAGTAGCACTAGCGGGGGGGCGCGGAACGAGCAGTACTTC
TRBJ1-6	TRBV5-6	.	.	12	CASSWGASPLHF	TGTGCCAGCAGCTGGGGGGCTTCACCCCTCCACTTT
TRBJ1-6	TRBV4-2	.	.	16	CASSQERASYNSPLHF	TGTGCCAGCAGCCAAGAAAGGGCCTCCTATAATTCACCCCTCCACTTT
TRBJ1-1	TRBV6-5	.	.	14	CARTPAGAGTEAFF	TGTGCCAGGACACCGGCAGGGGCGGGCACTGAAGCTTTCTTT
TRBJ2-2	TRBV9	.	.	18	CASSVGAGALVDTGELFF	TGTGCCAGCAGCGTAGGCGCGGGGGCCCTGGTCGACACCGGGGAGCTGTTTTTT
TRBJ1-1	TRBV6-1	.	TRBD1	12	CASSETGGEAFF	TGTGCCAGCAGTGAGACAGGGGGGGAAGCTTTCTTT
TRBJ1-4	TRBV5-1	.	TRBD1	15	CASGIQGAGDEKLFF	TGCGCCAGCGGGATACAGGGGGCGGGAGATGAAAAACTGTTTTTT
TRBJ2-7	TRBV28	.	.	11	CASSANYEQYF	TGTGCCAGCAGCGCCAACTACGAGCAGTACTTC
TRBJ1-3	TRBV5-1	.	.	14	CASSLQVGGNTIYF	TGCGCCAGCAGCTTGCAGGTGGGAGGAAACACCATATATTTT
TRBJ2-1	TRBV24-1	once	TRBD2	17	CATSDPGLAGSYNEQFF	TGTGCCACCAGTGACCCGGGACTAGCGGGGTCCTACAATGAGCAGTTCTTC
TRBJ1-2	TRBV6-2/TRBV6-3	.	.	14	CASSYPPFRYGYTF	TGTGCCAGCAGTTACCCGCCATTCCGATATGGCTACACCTTC
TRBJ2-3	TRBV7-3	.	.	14	CASSPHVGTDTQYF	TGTGCCAGCAGCCCCCACGTGGGCACAGATACGCAGTATTTT
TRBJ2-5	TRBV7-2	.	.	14	CASSPLLALGTQYF	TGTGCCAGCAGCCCTCTACTAGCCCTGGGGACCCAGTACTTC
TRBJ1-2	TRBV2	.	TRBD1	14	CASSITGTDYGYTF	TGTGCCAGCAGTATAACCGGGACAGACTATGGCTACACCTTC